Shown below are 26 T cell receptor beta chains from a single sample sequenced in a study of T-cell memory formation after mild COVID-19. TCRdb called the 5' RACE reads again in MiXCR, with one record for every CDR3 protein. The repertoire holds 270,000 or so distinct CDR3 sequences, with over 15% as singletons. Sample: PBMCs or a T cell subset sorted from them (not recorded which). The receptors were sampled from a man aged 18 to 30 who had mild COVID-19 (a few samples of this study predate the infection). Cell type and time point are not known.

The chain recombines TRBV6-5 with TRBJ1-1; no clear D. The CDR3 runs to 14 residues. The ends were cut back, 1 base at V and 1 base at J, with 7 bases in the middle. The germline CDR1 and CDR2 sequences are MNHEY and SVGAGI. The CDR3 spells CASSYYGENTEAFF. The DNA of the CDR3 is TGTGCCAGCAGTTACTACGGGGAGAACACTGAAGCTTTCTTT.

This chain joins TRBV20-1 and TRBJ2-3; tentatively, D is TRBD2 (5 bases). CDR1 is DFQATT, CDR2 SNEGSKA, per germline (reference sequence). The germline V and J ends were trimmed by 0 bases and 6 bases, with 13 bases remaining between them. The CDR3 length is 14 residues. The CDR3 loop reads CSARDQRTEDTQYF. CDR3 nucleotide sequence: TGCAGTGCTAGAGATCAGCGGACCGAGGATACGCAGTATTTT.

The J gene is TRBJ2-5, the V gene TRBV7-2; 9 nucleotides align to TRBD2. V shed 5 bases and J 7 bases; nucleotides not matched to a gene: 14. Germline V gives CDR1 SGHTA, CDR2 FQGNSA. This CDR3 has 16 residues. The CDR3 reads CASSTRSSGAPGTQYF. The CDR3 nucleotides are TGTGCCAGCAGCACCCGTTCTAGCGGGGCTCCGGGGACCCAGTACTTC.

This clonotype has more than one count but fewer than ten. V is TRBV12-3 or TRBV12-4 and J is TRBJ2-7, with unresolved D. Trimming cost V 2 bases and J 5 bases, with 10 bases left between them. This CDR3 spans 13 amino acids. The CDR3 protein is CASSLSTSNEQYV. In nucleotides, the CDR3 is TGTGCCAGCAGTTTAAGTACAAGCAACGAGCAGTACGTC.

This clonotype was observed many times. This chain uses TRBV11-2 with TRBJ1-4; the D gene is possibly TRBD1 (6 bases). The CDR3 spans 15 residues. Trimming shortened V by 3 bases and J by 4 bases, and 12 bases separated the two germline ends. Germline CDR1 and CDR2: SGHAT and FQNNGV. DNA for the CDR3: TGTGCCAGCAGCTTTACCGGGACAATTAATGAAAAACTGTTTTTT. Translating gives CASSFTGTINEKLFF.

The chain links TRBV21-1 to TRBJ2-1; TRBD1, the D gene given by the table, was not confirmed from the DNA. TRBV21-1 counts as a pseudogene. The CDR3 has 14 amino acids. CDR3 loop: CASSNEEGSDEQFF. Written as DNA, the CDR3 is TGTGCCAGCAGCAATGAGGAAGGGAGCGATGAGCAGTTCTTC.

The chain joins TRBV3-1 to TRBJ1-1; TRBD1 aligns across 7 bases. CDR1 LGHDT and CDR2 YNNKEL come from the germline V gene (reference sequence). The V segment lost 5 bases and the J segment 8 bases; nucleotides outside the gene matches: 11. The CDR3 loop spans 14 amino acids. CDR3 sequence: CASSSRQGGIEAFF. CDR3 bases: TGTGCCAGCAGCTCCCGCCAGGGGGGGATCGAAGCTTTCTTT.

The chain couples TRBV29-1 to TRBJ2-3; perhaps D is TRBD1 or TRBD2 (6 bases each). V lost 7 bases to trimming and J lost 8 bases, with 19 bases between them. The CDR3 has 13 amino acids. The V gene's germline CDR1 is SQVTM and CDR2 ANQGSEA. The CDR3 bases are TGCAGCGCCGGGGGTGGCGGGGACACTACGCAGTATTTT. Its protein product is CSAGGGGDTTQYF.

This clonotype has a handful of counts. The chain is built from TRBV3-1 and TRBJ1-5, with D tentatively TRBD1 (6 bases). This CDR3 comprises 14 residues. Per germline, CDR1 LGHDT and CDR2 YNNKEL (reference sequence). The ends were cut back, 8 bases at V and 1 base at J, with 12 bases in the middle. The CDR3 spells CASGDTASNQPQHF. The CDR3 DNA is TGTGCCAGCGGGGACACAGCAAGCAATCAGCCCCAGCATTTT.

This clonotype was seen a few times. The chain uses TRBV27 and TRBJ2-7; 9 nucleotides match TRBD2. CDR3 length: 16 residues. Losses at the gene ends were 3 bases for V and 4 bases for J; bases not matched to a gene: 10. Germline V lookup: CDR1 MNHEY, CDR2 SMNVEV (reference sequence). In DNA form, the CDR3 reads TGTGCCAGCAGTTTGGGGCTAGCGGGGAGTCCATACGAGCAGTACGTC. Its protein product is CASSLGLAGSPYEQYV.

This clonotype came up a few times. This rearrangement joins TRBV28 to TRBJ2-5; 8 bases line up with TRBD1. V was clipped by 6 bases and J by 5 bases; unmatched bases: 8. This CDR3 is 14 amino acids long. Germline V gene sequence: CDR1 MDHEN, CDR2 SYDVKM. CDR3: CASRLGTGQETQYF. The CDR3 nucleotides are TGTGCCAGCAGGCTGGGGACAGGCCAGGAGACCCAGTACTTC.

In this sample, this clonotype turned up many times. The chain couples TRBV29-1 to TRBJ1-1; D is unresolved. Germline lookup yields CDR1 SQVTM and CDR2 ANQGSEA. V shed 5 bases and J shed 2 bases, with 6 bases lying between them. This CDR3 region has 11 residues. The CDR3 DNA follows: TGCAGCGTTCGGATTAACACTGAAGCTTTCTTT. Its translation: CSVRINTEAFF.

The table lists this clonotype with many counts. This sequence joins TRBV30 and TRBJ2-4, with no clear D. V lost 4 bases and J lost 0, with 16 bases in between. From germline, CDR1 is GTSNPN and CDR2 SVGIG (reference sequence). The CDR3 covers 16 residues. CDR3 DNA: TGTGCCTGGACCCCCGGGTCCTATCTAGCCAAAAACATTCAGTACTTC. It specifies CAWTPGSYLAKNIQYF.

This sequence joins TRBV6-2 or TRBV6-3 and TRBJ1-6; D perhaps matches TRBD1 (6 bases). Germline values: CDR1 MNHEY, CDR2 SVGEGT. V was clipped by 0 bases and J by 10 bases, with 7 bases between them. This CDR3 is built from 13 residues. This CDR3 reads CASSYSGTSPLHF. CDR3 DNA: TGTGCCAGCAGTTACTCGGGGACATCACCCCTCCACTTT.

This clonotype appeared a few times. The V call is TRBV20-1, the J call TRBJ1-1; no clear D. Trimming shortened V by 4 bases and J by 2 bases, and 8 bases separated the two germline ends. Germline V gene lookup returns CDR1 DFQATT and CDR2 SNEGSKA (reference sequence). The CDR3 sequence is 12 residues long. The CDR3 nucleotides read TGCAGTGCTATCGAACGAAACACTGAAGCTTTCTTT. It specifies CSAIERNTEAFF.

The V and J genes are TRBV5-1 and TRBJ1-1; unclear D gene. V was clipped by 5 bases and J by 0 bases, with 17 bases between them. The CDR3 consists of 16 residues. Germline V gene sequence: CDR1 SGHRS, CDR2 YFSETQ. The CDR3 nucleotides read TGCGCCAGCAGTCCGGACGGAAGAGACCTGAACACTGAAGCTTTCTTT. Amino acids: CASSPDGRDLNTEAFF. Filled out from reference TRBV5-1 and TRBJ1-1, the complete variable domain reads KAGVTQTPRYLIKTRGQQVTLSCSPISGHRSVSWYQQTPGQGLQFLFEYFSETQRNKGNFPGRFSGRQFSNSRSEMNVSTLELGDSALYLCASSPDGRDLNTEAFFGQGTRLTVV.

The table lists this clonotype with a few counts. A read error may account for a junction end that differs from germline. V and J are TRBV2 and TRBJ2-3; 9 bases line up with TRBD2. This CDR3 has 15 residues. Looked up from germline, CDR1 is SNHLY and CDR2 is FYNNEI. Here the CDR3 reads CASRNSGTSTDTQYF. Here the CDR3 DNA reads TGTGCCAGCAGAAATTCCGGGACTAGCACCGATACGCAGTATTTT. Filled out from reference TRBV2 and TRBJ2-3, the complete variable domain reads EPEVTQTPSHQVTQMGQEVILRCVPISNHLYFYWYRQILGQKVEFLVSFYNNEISEKSEIFDDQFSVERPDGSNFTLKIRSTKLEDSAMYFCASRNSGTSTDTQYFGPGTRLTVL.

The chain recombines TRBV5-1 with TRBJ1-2; no reliable D call. With 2 bases removed from V and 5 bases from J, the gap between germline ends came to 13 bases. In germline, CDR1 is SGHRS, CDR2 YFSETQ. The CDR3 runs 14 residues. CDR3 sequence (DNA): TGCGCCAGCAGCTTCACCGGGCTCCAGTATGGCTACACCTTC. As protein: CASSFTGLQYGYTF.

The chain carries TRBV7-3 and TRBJ2-2; TRBD1 aligns across 7 bases. CDR1 is SGHTA, CDR2 FQGTGA, per germline. J gave up 0 bases and V 4 bases, and 2 bases lay outside the gene matches. The CDR3 has 15 amino acids. The CDR3 region has the DNA TGTGCCAGCAGCTCCGGGACAGCGAACACCGGGGAGCTGTTTTTT. Translation: CASSSGTANTGELFF.

The rearrangement joins TRBV24-1 to TRBJ2-5; TRBD1 or TRBD2 may be the D gene (5 bases each). The V and J ends lost 4 bases and 5 bases respectively, with 16 bases between them. Germline CDR1 is KGHDR and CDR2 is SFDVKD. CDR3 length: 15 residues. CDR3 in amino acids: CATSEGAAGGETQYF. As DNA, the CDR3 is TGTGCCACCAGTGAAGGGGCGGCGGGCGGTGAGACCCAGTACTTC.

V usage is TRBV28 and J usage is TRBJ2-3, with D tentatively TRBD1 or TRBD2 (5 bases each). V was cut by 8 bases and J by 0 bases, with 6 bases left in between. This CDR3 is 12 amino acids long. The germline gives CDR1 MDHEN, CDR2 SYDVKM. CDR3 DNA sequence: TGTGCCAGCTGGGGGAGCACAGATACGCAGTATTTT. It translates to CASWGSTDTQYF.

The V and J genes are TRBV7-2 and TRBJ1-3; D is uncertain. Germline V CDR1 and CDR2: SGHTA, FQGNSA. Trimming stripped 0 bases from V and 3 bases from J, with 0 bases between. This CDR3 is built from 12 residues. CDR3 region: CASSLAGNTIYF. DNA for the CDR3: TGTGCCAGCAGCTTAGCTGGAAACACCATATATTTT.

Worth noting for this clonotype: One end of the junction is discordant with germline, which a read error may explain. The CDR3 DNA is TGTGCCAGCACTCTAAACGGGGGGATCTCCAACTATGGCTACACTTTC. Protein sequence: CASTLNGGISNYGYTF. The chain uses TRBV2 and TRBJ1-2; possibly TRBD1 for D (5 bases). There are 16 residues in the CDR3. CDR1 is SNHLY, CDR2 FYNNEI, per germline.

This clonotype was recorded a few times. The chain recombines TRBV19 with TRBJ2-5, with D possibly being TRBD1 (5 bases). CDR1 and CDR2 (germline): LNHDA, SQIVND (reference sequence). V was pared by 7 bases and J by 5 bases, with 14 bases between. The CDR3 totals 13 residues. CDR3: CASNKGVRETQYF. CDR3 DNA sequence: TGTGCCAGTAACAAAGGGGTACGGGAGACCCAGTACTTC.

V and J are TRBV6-2 or TRBV6-3 and TRBJ1-2; D is uncertain. V was pared by 6 bases and J by 1 base, with 15 bases between. Per the germline V gene, CDR1 is MNHEY and CDR2 is SVGEGT. The CDR3 consists of 15 residues. The CDR3 reads CASSQGANFNYGYTF. CDR3 DNA: TGTGCCAGCAGCCAAGGAGCAAACTTTAACTATGGCTACACCTTC.

The chain couples TRBV7-8 to TRBJ1-1; 7 bases align to TRBD1. CDR1 is SGHVS, CDR2 FQNEAQ, per germline. The CDR3 sequence is 16 residues long. J was trimmed by 0 bases and V by 3 bases; bases with no gene match: 7. Here the CDR3 DNA reads TGTGCCAGCAGCTTTGCTTGGACAGGCATGAACACTGAAGCTTTCTTT. Its protein is CASSFAWTGMNTEAFF. Full variable domain (missing parts from reference TRBV7-8 and TRBJ1-1): GAGVSQSPRYKVAKRGQDVALRCDPISGHVSLFWYQQALGQGPEFLTYFQNEAQLDKSGLPSDRFFAERPEGSVSTLKIQRTQQEDSAVYLCASSFAWTGMNTEAFFGQGTRLTVV.